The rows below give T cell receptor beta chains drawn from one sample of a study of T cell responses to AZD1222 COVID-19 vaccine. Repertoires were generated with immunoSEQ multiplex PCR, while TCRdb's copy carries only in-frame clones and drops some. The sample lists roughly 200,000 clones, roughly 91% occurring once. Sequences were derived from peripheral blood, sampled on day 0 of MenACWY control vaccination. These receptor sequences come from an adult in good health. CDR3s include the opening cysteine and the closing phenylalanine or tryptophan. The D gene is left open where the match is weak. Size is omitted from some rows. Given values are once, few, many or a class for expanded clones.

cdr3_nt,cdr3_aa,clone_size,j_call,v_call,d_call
TGTGCCAGCAGCCCGGAGAGACTAGCACCAGAGACCCAGTACTTC,CASSPERLAPETQYF,.,TRBJ2-5,TRBV7-2,TRBD2
TGTGCCAGCAGCTTAGCCGGATACGGCAATCAGCCCCAGCATTTT,CASSLAGYGNQPQHF,once,TRBJ1-5,TRBV11-2,.
TGTGCCAGCAGCCAAGCGAGGGATCAGCCCCAGCATTTT,CASSQARDQPQHF,.,TRBJ1-5,TRBV3-1/TRBV3-2,.
TGCGCCAGCAGTGATCCGGCTGCGAACACTGAAGCTTTCTTT,CASSDPAANTEAFF,few,TRBJ1-1,TRBV10-1,.
TGTGCCAGCAGCCCCCGGGCGGGCCCGAACACTGAAGCTTTCTTT,CASSPRAGPNTEAFF,once,TRBJ1-1,TRBV7-2,.
TGTGCCAGCAGCTTCGCACAGGGGTATCAGCCCCAGCATTTT,CASSFAQGYQPQHF,.,TRBJ1-5,TRBV5-5,TRBD1
TGTGCCAGCAGTTTACAGGGAGTCTCCTACGAGCAGTACTTC,CASSLQGVSYEQYF,once,TRBJ2-7,TRBV6-5,.
TGTGCCAGCAGTGCGCTGCCCCCGGCGGCGGTCTCTGGAAACACCATATATTTT,CASSALPPAAVSGNTIYF,.,TRBJ1-3,TRBV6-1,.
TGCAGTGCTAGTGGTGACGGTGCTAATGAAAAACTGTTTTTT,CSASGDGANEKLFF,.,TRBJ1-4,TRBV20-1,.
TGCGCCAGCAGTGAGACTTTTCCCTCCAGGGGCGGCTACACCTTC,CASSETFPSRGGYTF,.,TRBJ1-2,TRBV10-2,.
TGTGCCTGGAGTGCAGGGCAGGGGACTAATGAAAAACTGTTTTTT,CAWSAGQGTNEKLFF,.,TRBJ1-4,TRBV30,.
TGTGCCAGTTCGTTTGGCGGGATTAGGGACAATGAGCAGTTCTTC,CASSFGGIRDNEQFF,.,TRBJ2-1,TRBV19,.
TGTGCCAGCAGCTTAGGGGACAGGGTATACAATGAGCAGTTCTTC,CASSLGDRVYNEQFF,.,TRBJ2-1,TRBV7-6,TRBD1
TGTGCCAGCCAAGGGGGGGGTAGCCTAAACTATGGCTACACCTTC,CASQGGGSLNYGYTF,.,TRBJ1-2,TRBV6-5,.
TGTGCCAGCAGCTTCTCGGGGATCTACGAGCAGTACTTC,CASSFSGIYEQYF,.,TRBJ2-7,TRBV7-2,.
TGCGCCAGCAGAACTACAGGGGGCACTGAAGCTTTCTTT,CASRTTGGTEAFF,.,TRBJ1-1,TRBV10-2,TRBD1
TGTGCCACCAGCAGAGGACAGGGGACGGTAGAGACCCAGTACTTC,CATSRGQGTVETQYF,.,TRBJ2-5,TRBV15,TRBD1
TGCAGCGTGACAGGGGTCGGTGAGCAGTTCTTC,CSVTGVGEQFF,.,TRBJ2-1,TRBV29-1,TRBD1
TGTGCCAGCAGCTTTGCGGAAAATTCACCCCTCCACTTT,CASSFAENSPLHF,.,TRBJ1-6,TRBV7-2,.
TGTGCCAGCAGCCAAGGACATGAAGCTTTCTTT,CASSQGHEAFF,.,TRBJ1-1,TRBV7-6,.
TGTGCCAGCAGAAGAAGGGGTTCTCAGACTAGCGGGGTGGGATACAATGAGCAGTTCTTC,CASRRRGSQTSGVGYNEQFF,.,TRBJ2-1,TRBV5-5,TRBD2
TGCGCCAGCAGGGGGTTCGGCGACATGCCTAGCACAGATACGCAGTATTTT,CASRGFGDMPSTDTQYF,.,TRBJ2-3,TRBV5-1,.
TGTGCCAGCAGCTCCTTCCCAAATTCACCCCTCCACTTT,CASSSFPNSPLHF,once,TRBJ1-6,TRBV5-6,.
TGTGCCAGCAGTGAAGTCGGATTGGACAGTTATGGCTACACCTTC,CASSEVGLDSYGYTF,once,TRBJ1-2,TRBV6-1,.
TGTGCCAGCAGCCCCGGATCCTACAATGAGCAGTTCTTC,CASSPGSYNEQFF,.,TRBJ2-1,TRBV7-2,.
TGTGCCAGCAGTTTAGGACAGGGCCTAATCTCCGACTTC,CASSLGQGLISDF,.,TRBJ2-4,TRBV12-3/TRBV12-4,TRBD1
TGTGCCAGCATCTTGACAGAGAATTCACCCCTCCACTTT,CASILTENSPLHF,.,TRBJ1-6,TRBV2,.
TGCGCCAGCGCCGAACAAGCAACTAATGAAAAACTGTTTTTT,CASAEQATNEKLFF,.,TRBJ1-4,TRBV5-1,.
TGCAGCGTTGTATCCAGGGGAGGGACTGAAGCTTTCTTT,CSVVSRGGTEAFF,.,TRBJ1-1,TRBV29-1,.
TGTGCCAGCAGCCATGCCGTAGGGATCAGGGGTTCTCGAATTCGGGAGCAGTACTTC,CASSHAVGIRGSRIREQYF,.,TRBJ2-7,TRBV14,.
TGTGCCAGTAGTCAACGACAGGGGATCCTTGGAAACACCATATATTTT,CASSQRQGILGNTIYF,.,TRBJ1-3,TRBV19,TRBD1
TGTGCCAGCTCACCTCAGGGGTTAACTTCAGGGGGTCAGCCCCAGCATTTT,CASSPQGLTSGGQPQHF,.,TRBJ1-5,TRBV18,TRBD1
TGCAGTGCGGGCATGGACGGCTACACCTTC,CSAGMDGYTF,.,TRBJ1-2,TRBV20-1,.
TGCAGCGTTTCAGGGGGGGGAGAAAAACTGTTTTTT,CSVSGGGEKLFF,.,TRBJ1-4,TRBV29-1,TRBD1
TGTGCCAGCAGCCAACGTCGGGGCAATGAGCAGTTCTTC,CASSQRRGNEQFF,.,TRBJ2-1,TRBV7-9,.
TGTGCCAGCAGTCCCCCAGGCGGGGAGCTGTTTTTT,CASSPPGGELFF,.,TRBJ2-2,TRBV28,.
TGTGCCAGCAGCCCGCCTAGCGGGGGGGATTACAATGAGCAGTTCTTC,CASSPPSGGDYNEQFF,.,TRBJ2-1,TRBV7-9,TRBD2
TGTGCCAGCTCACCACTCGGAGAGACTGAAGCTTTCTTT,CASSPLGETEAFF,.,TRBJ1-1,TRBV18,.
TGTGCCAGCAGCGCCATCGGGGGTCATAGCAATCAGCCCCAGCATTTT,CASSAIGGHSNQPQHF,.,TRBJ1-5,TRBV5-5,.
TGCGCCAGCAGCCAAGATGTCTCCCTCGGGTATGGCTACACCTTC,CASSQDVSLGYGYTF,.,TRBJ1-2,TRBV4-1,.
TGCGCCAGCAGCCCAGGGACAGTGGAGCCCTACGAGCAGTACTTC,CASSPGTVEPYEQYF,.,TRBJ2-7,TRBV5-1,TRBD1
TGTGCCAGCAGTTCCCCGGGACAGGTGTTATGGGGCTACACCTTC,CASSSPGQVLWGYTF,.,TRBJ1-2,TRBV28,TRBD1
TGTGCCAGCAGCTCTACAGGGGCGGCGGGGACCCAGTACTTC,CASSSTGAAGTQYF,.,TRBJ2-5,TRBV7-2,TRBD1
TGTGCCTGCCCGGGACGAGATCGTGCTAACTATGGCTACACCTTC,CACPGRDRANYGYTF,once,TRBJ1-2,TRBV30,.
TGTGCCAGCGGGTTTACAGGACTCTACGAGCAGTACTTC,CASGFTGLYEQYF,.,TRBJ2-7,TRBV12-3/TRBV12-4,.
TGTGCCAGCAGCTTAACGGGGCTTTACAATGAGCAGTTCTTC,CASSLTGLYNEQFF,.,TRBJ2-1,TRBV7-9,.
TGTGCCAGCAGCCAAGGAGGTTTTAATGAAAAACTGTTTTTT,CASSQGGFNEKLFF,.,TRBJ1-4,TRBV3-1/TRBV3-2,.
TGTGCCTGGAGCGTCCTTGGTTTGGTGGAAGCTTTCTTT,CAWSVLGLVEAFF,.,TRBJ1-1,TRBV30,.
TGTGCCAGCAGTTTAGTAGTCCCCCAGGCCGCTAACTATGGCTACACCTTC,CASSLVVPQAANYGYTF,.,TRBJ1-2,TRBV28,.
TGTGCCATCTGGGGACAGGGGATTTATGGCTACACCTTC,CAIWGQGIYGYTF,.,TRBJ1-2,TRBV10-3,TRBD1
TGTGCCAGCAGTGAACGGCTAGATGGCGGGGAGCTGTTTTTT,CASSERLDGGELFF,.,TRBJ2-2,TRBV6-1,.
TGTGCCAGCAGCCAAGATAAGGCGGCTGTACAAGAGACCCAGTACTTC,CASSQDKAAVQETQYF,once,TRBJ2-5,TRBV4-2,.
TGTGCCTGGAGTGAGCAGTCGAACACTGAAGCTTTCTTT,CAWSEQSNTEAFF,.,TRBJ1-1,TRBV30,.
TGTGCCAGCTCCCTAGGACAGGACTATGGCTACACCTTC,CASSLGQDYGYTF,.,TRBJ1-2,TRBV18,TRBD1
TGTGCCAGCACCTACGGGGCGAACACTGAAGCTTTCTTT,CASTYGANTEAFF,.,TRBJ1-1,TRBV6-6,.
TGTGCCAGCGCCCCCGGAAGAGGGATTATTTATGGCTACACCTTC,CASAPGRGIIYGYTF,once,TRBJ1-2,TRBV27,.
TGTGCCAGCAGCGACCCGGGACTAGCGGGGGCGGGTGAGCAGTTCTTC,CASSDPGLAGAGEQFF,.,TRBJ2-1,TRBV7-2,TRBD2
TGCGCCAGCAGTGATCGGACTAGCGGGGGGGAAGGACATACGCAGTATTTT,CASSDRTSGGEGHTQYF,once,TRBJ2-3,TRBV10-2,TRBD2
TGCGCCAGCAGCTTCTCGACAGGGAGGAGTGGGGACTATGGCTACACCTTC,CASSFSTGRSGDYGYTF,once,TRBJ1-2,TRBV5-1,TRBD1